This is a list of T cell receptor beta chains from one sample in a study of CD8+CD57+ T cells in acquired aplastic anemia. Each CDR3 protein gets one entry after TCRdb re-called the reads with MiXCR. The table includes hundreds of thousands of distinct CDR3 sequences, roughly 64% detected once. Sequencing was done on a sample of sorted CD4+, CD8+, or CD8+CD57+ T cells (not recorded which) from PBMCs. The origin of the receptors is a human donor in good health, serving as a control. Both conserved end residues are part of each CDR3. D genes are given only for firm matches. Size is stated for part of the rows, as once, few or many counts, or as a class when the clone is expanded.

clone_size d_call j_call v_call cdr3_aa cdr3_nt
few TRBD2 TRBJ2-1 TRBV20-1 CSAGTSSNEHEQFF TGCAGTGCTGGGACTAGTTCTAACGAGCATGAGCAGTTCTTC
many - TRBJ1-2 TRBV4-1 CASSQGSAGLGRGYTF TGCGCCAGCAGCCAAGGGTCGGCAGGTCTAGGACGTGGCTACACCTTC
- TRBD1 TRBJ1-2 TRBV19 CATSARGQGWGYPF TGTGCCACTAGTGCCCGGGGACAGGGGTGGGGCTACCCCTTC
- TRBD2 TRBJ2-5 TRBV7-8 CASSLVETSGNEQF TGTGCCAGCAGCTTAGTTGAGACTAGCGGAAATGAGCAGTTC
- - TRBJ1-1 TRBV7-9 CASSLEGKGAFF TGTGCCAGCAGCCTAGAGGGGAAGGGGGCTTTCTTT
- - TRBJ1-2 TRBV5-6 CASSFSFYGYTF TGTGCCAGCAGCTTTTCATTTTATGGCTACACCTTC
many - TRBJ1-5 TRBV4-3 CASSHTGTQPQHF TGCGCCAGCAGCCATACAGGGACTCAGCCCCAGCATTTT
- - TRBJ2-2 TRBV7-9 CASSEQRGDTEALFF TGTGCCAGCAGCGAGCAGCGTGGTGACACTGAGGCGCTGTTTTTT
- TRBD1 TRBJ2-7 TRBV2 CASSMVQTGGAGTYEQYF TGTGCCAGTAGTATGGTACAAACAGGGGGCGCGGGTACCTACGAGCAGTACTTC
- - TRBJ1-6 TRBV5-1 CASSLVASGETYSPLHF TGCGCCAGCAGCTTGGTTGCTAGCGGAGAGACCTATTCACCCCTCCACTTT
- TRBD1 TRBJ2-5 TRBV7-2 CASSREDRQGTQYF TGTGCCAGCAGTCGTGAGGACAGACAGGGGACCCAGTACTTC
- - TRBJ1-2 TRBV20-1 CSASVGMDGYTF TGCAGTGCTAGTGTCGGGATGGATGGCTACACCTTC
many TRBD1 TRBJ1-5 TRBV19 CASSELTGASSQHF TGTGCCAGTAGTGAGTTAACAGGGGCAAGTTCCCAGCATTTT
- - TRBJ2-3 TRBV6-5 CASSAGLQITDTQYF TGTGCCAGCAGTGCCGGACTGCAAATCACAGATACGCAGTACTTT
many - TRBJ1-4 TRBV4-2 CASSQGSKGREKLFF TGTGCCAGCAGCCAAGGTTCGAAGGGGCGAGAAAAACTGTTTTTT
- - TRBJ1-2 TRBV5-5 CASSSTGKGSGYTF TGTGCCAGCAGCTCCACGGGCAAGGGAAGTGGCTACACCTTC
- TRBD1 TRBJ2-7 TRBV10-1 CASRGTGSEQYF TGCGCCAGCAGGGGGACAGGGTCCGAGCAGTACTTC
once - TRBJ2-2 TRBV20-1 CSATSGQQETGELFF TGCAGTGCTACGTCAGGGCAACAGGAGACCGGGGAGCTGTTTTTT
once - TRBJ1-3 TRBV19 CASTEGDTGAGNTIYF TGTGCCAGTACGGAGGGGGATACGGGGGCTGGAAACACCATATATTTT
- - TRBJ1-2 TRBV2 CASGFKGNYGYTF TGTGCCAGCGGCTTCAAGGGCAACTATGGCTACACCTTC
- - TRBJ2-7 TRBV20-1 CSARRQVKDKQYF TGCAGTGCTAGAAGGCAGGTGAAGGACAAGCAGTACTTC
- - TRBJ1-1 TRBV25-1 CASSLQRDTEAFF TGTGCCAGCAGCTTACAACGGGACACTGAAGCTTTCTTC
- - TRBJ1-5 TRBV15 CAPSTENSIQPQHF TGTGCCCCCAGCACCGAGAATAGCATCCAGCCCCAGCATTTT
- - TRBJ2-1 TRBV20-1 CSATTETYEHEQFF TGCAGTGCTACAACAGAAACCTACGAGCATGAGCAGTTCTTC
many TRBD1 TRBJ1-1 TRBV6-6 CASSYYKTGVNTEAFF TGTGCCAGCAGTTACTACAAAACAGGGGTGAACACTGAAGCTTTCTTT
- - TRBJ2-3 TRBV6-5 CASIGASTDTQYF TGTGCCAGCATAGGGGCTTCCACAGATACGCAGTATTTT
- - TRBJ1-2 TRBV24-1 CATSDMNGYTF TGTGCCACCAGTGACATGAATGGCTACACCTTC
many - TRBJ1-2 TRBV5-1 CASSLSRTDGYTF TGCGCCAGCAGCTTAAGCCGTACCGATGGCTACACCTTC
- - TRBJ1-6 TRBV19 CASSRPNINSPFRF TGTGCCAGTAGTCGCCCGAATATTAATTCCCCCTTCCGCTTT
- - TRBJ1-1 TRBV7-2 CASSPPGKAEAFFFF -
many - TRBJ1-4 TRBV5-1 CASSLVQGTNEKLFF TGCGCCAGCAGCTTGGTACAGGGTACTAATGAAAAACTGTTTTTT
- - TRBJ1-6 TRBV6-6 CASSRRPVQAINSPLHF TGCGCCAGCAGTAGGAGACCGGTTCAAGCTATAAATTCACCCCTCCACTTT
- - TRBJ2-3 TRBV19 CASSPRRGGAEYF TGTGCCAGTAGCCCGCGGAGGGGGGGGGCGGAGTATTTT
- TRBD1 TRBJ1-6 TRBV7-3 CAKGTGAGNRPLHF TGTGCCAAAGGGACAGGGGCGGGTAATCGGCCCCTCCACTTT
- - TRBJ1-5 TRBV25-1 CASRGGGDQPQHF TGTGCCAGCAGGGGGGGGGGGGATCAGCCCCAGCATTTT
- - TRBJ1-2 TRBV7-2 CASEEGYDGYTF TGTGCCAGCGAAGAAGGATACGATGGCTACACCTTC
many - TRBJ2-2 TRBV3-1 CASSLHVAGTYTGELFF TGTGCCAGCAGCCTCCATGTGGCCGGGACCTACACCGGGGAGCTGTTTTTT
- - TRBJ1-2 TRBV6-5 CASSYLRSWSSSYGYTF TGTGCCAGCAGTTACTTGAGAAGTTGGTCCTCTAGCTATGGCTACACCTTC
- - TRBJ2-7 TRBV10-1 CASSEAGGGADEQYF TGCGCCAGCAGTGAGGCCGGCGGAGGGGCCGACGAGCAGTACTTC
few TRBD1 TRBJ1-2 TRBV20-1 CSARDRVTGQF TGCAGTGCTAGGGACAGGGTAACAGGCCAATTC
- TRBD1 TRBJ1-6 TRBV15 CASIRDRGSYTSPLHF TGTGCCAGCATCCGGGACAGGGGTTCCTATACTTCGCCCCTCCACTTT